One sample yielded the 23 T cell receptor beta chains listed below, sequenced in a study of cytomegalovirus exposure and HLA in healthy donors. PCR used 60 Vbeta primers and 13 Jbeta primers. Data came from immunoSEQ multiplex PCR; TCRdb stores just in-frame clones and leaves some out. Among under 200,000 clones listed, more than 9.5% were seen once. Specimen: PBMCs. These receptors were obtained from a man in his forties or fifties in good health and CMV-seropositive.

The CDR3 here is CASSLRDRGYEKLFF. The DNA for the CDR3 is TGTGCCAGCAGCTTGCGGGACAGGGGATATGAAAAACTGTTTTTT. The chain employs TRBV5-6 and TRBJ1-4; 10 bases are shared with TRBD1. The CDR3 sequence is 15 residues long. V was clipped by 1 base and J by 6 bases; unmatched bases: 3. Germline V gene data show CDR1 as SGHDT and CDR2 as YYEEEE.

The chain is built from TRBV27 and TRBJ2-3, with a weak D call TRBD1 (5 bases). The CDR3 sequence is 15 residues long. Germline V gene data show CDR1 as MNHEY and CDR2 as SMNVEV (reference sequence). Trimming removed 3 bases from V and 3 bases from J, with 13 bases in between. CDR3 in amino acids: CASSFGQGNTDTQYF. CDR3 nucleotide sequence: TGTGCCAGCAGTTTTGGGCAGGGTAATACAGATACGCAGTATTTT.

The chain links TRBV2 to TRBJ2-3, with 12 bases matching TRBD2. J gave up 2 bases and V 7 bases, and 7 bases lay outside the gene matches. Germline values: CDR1 SNHLY, CDR2 FYNNEI. This CDR3 spans 16 amino acids. The CDR3 DNA follows: TGTGCCAGCACCCCACTAGCGGGGGGCATCACAGATACGCAGTATTTT. Residues: CASTPLAGGITDTQYF. Full variable domain (outside the CDR3, taken from reference TRBV2 and TRBJ2-3): EPEVTQTPSHQVTQMGQEVILRCVPISNHLYFYWYRQILGQKVEFLVSFYNNEISEKSEIFDDQFSVERPDGSNFTLKIRSTKLEDSAMYFCASTPLAGGITDTQYFGPGTRLTVL.

This clone showed up just a few times. J is TRBJ2-7 and V is TRBV28; D call uncertain. V was shortened by 3 bases and J by 6 bases, with 12 bases between the two germline ends. Germline loops: CDR1 MDHEN, CDR2 SYDVKM. CDR3 length equals 13 residues. For the CDR3, the DNA is TGTGCCAGCAGTTTCGCCCTTCTTAGCGAGCAGTACGTC. It is translated as CASSFALLSEQYV.

In this sample, this clone turned up a few times. The chain is built from TRBV7-2 and TRBJ1-3; tentatively, D is TRBD1 (5 bases). This CDR3 comprises 16 residues. Per germline, CDR1 SGHTA and CDR2 FQGNSA. V lost 5 bases to trimming and J lost 0 bases, with 14 bases between them. The DNA of the CDR3 is TGTGCCAGCAGCCCTATGACAGTCATCTCTGGAAACACCATATATTTT. It translates to CASSPMTVISGNTIYF.

V is TRBV5-8 and J is TRBJ2-2; 13 bases align to TRBD2. Germline CDR1 and CDR2: SGHTS and YDEGEE. After removal of 4 bases from V and 4 bases from J, the junction contained 4 bases not matched to a gene. The CDR3 contains 16 residues. The CDR3 bases are TGTGCCAGCAGCCTACTAGCGGGGGGGCCCACCGGGGAGCTGTTTTTT. This codes for CASSLLAGGPTGELFF.

V gene TRBV13 combines with J gene TRBJ1-3; tentatively, D is TRBD1 (6 bases). Germline V gene sequence: CDR1 PRHDT, CDR2 FYEKMQ (reference sequence). Trimming pared 2 bases from V and 3 bases from J, leaving 11 bases between. This CDR3 has 15 residues. CDR3 in amino acids: CASSLRRRGGNTIYF. The CDR3 nucleotides read TGTGCCAGCAGCTTAAGGCGCAGGGGTGGAAACACCATATATTTT.

This clone showed up just a few times. The chain couples TRBV11-3 to TRBJ2-5, with a tentative D call TRBD1 (6 bases). V was cut by 1 base and J by 2 bases, with 14 bases left in between. Germline CDR1 SGHNT, CDR2 YENEEA. CDR3 size: 16 residues. The CDR3 DNA reads as TGTGCCAGCAGCTTAGGGGCCAGGACAGCTCAAGAGACCCAGTACTTC. It yields the protein CASSLGARTAQETQYF.

The chain employs TRBV6-1 and TRBJ1-1; D is possibly TRBD1 (6 bases). The germline V and J ends were trimmed by 7 bases and 5 bases, with 14 bases remaining between them. This CDR3 is 13 amino acids long. The V gene's germline CDR1 is MNHNS and CDR2 SASEGT. As DNA, the CDR3 is TGTGCCAGCACGAGCCAAACAGGGACTGAAGCTTTCTTT. It specifies CASTSQTGTEAFF.

This rearrangement joins TRBV7-6 to TRBJ2-1, with a tentative D call TRBD1 (5 bases). V was cut by 1 base and J by 5 bases, with 12 bases left in between. The CDR3 extends over 15 amino acids. The germline V gene encodes CDR1 SGHVS and CDR2 FNYEAQ. Here the CDR3 DNA reads TGTGCCAGCAGCTTAGAGTCAGGACAAAACAATGAGCAGTTCTTC. Its protein product is CASSLESGQNNEQFF.

This clone appeared a few times. The chain employs TRBV19 and TRBJ1-6; D remains unclear. V was shortened by 0 bases and J by 2 bases, with 8 bases between the two germline ends. The germline V gene encodes CDR1 LNHDA and CDR2 SQIVND (reference sequence). CDR3 length equals 16 residues. CDR3 sequence (DNA): TGTGCCAGTAGTATAGAGTCGGCGGCCTATAATTCACCCCTCCACTTT. Translated: CASSIESAAYNSPLHF.

The chain combines TRBV11-3 with TRBJ1-2; D unresolved. Per germline, CDR1 SGHNT and CDR2 YENEEA. The CDR3 is 14 residues long. The germline V and J ends were trimmed by 1 base and 2 bases, with 8 bases remaining between them. The CDR3 region is CASSLGWENYGYTF. The CDR3 nucleotides read TGTGCCAGCAGCTTAGGGTGGGAGAACTATGGCTACACCTTC.

This clone showed up just a few times. The V call is TRBV15, the J call TRBJ2-2; tentatively, D is TRBD1 (6 bases). The V gene's germline CDR1 is LNHNV and CDR2 YYDKDF (reference sequence). The CDR3 sequence is 14 residues long. Trimming took off 5 bases at V and 1 base at J, with 8 bases between the two ends. The chain's CDR3 is CATSLGQNTGELFF. The CDR3 DNA reads as TGTGCCACCAGCCTGGGACAGAACACCGGGGAGCTGTTTTTT.

This clone was observed a handful of times. The chain carries TRBV7-9 and TRBJ1-4, with D possibly TRBD1 on 6 matching bases. Germline loops: CDR1 SEHNR, CDR2 FQNEAQ (reference sequence). Trimming stripped 6 bases from V and 3 bases from J, with 20 bases between. This CDR3 spans 17 amino acids. The chain's CDR3 is CASSKLKHREANEKLFF. CDR3 sequence (DNA): TGTGCCAGCAGTAAACTTAAGCACAGGGAAGCTAATGAAAAACTGTTTTTT.

This chain joins TRBV4-1 and TRBJ2-5; 7 nucleotides agree with TRBD2. The CDR3 is 14 residues long. Germline V gene sequence: CDR1 MGHRA, CDR2 YSYEKL. With 4 bases clipped from V and 5 bases from J, the junction kept 7 bases outside the gene matches. The chain's CDR3 is CASSLLQGGETQYF. The CDR3 nucleotides are TGCGCCAGCAGCCTCCTCCAGGGAGGGGAGACCCAGTACTTC.

This clone was counted between two and nine times. V gene TRBV4-1 combines with J gene TRBJ1-6; D is unresolved. CDR3 size: 18 residues. Between the trimmed V and J ends, which lost 1 base and 7 bases, there was a span of 20 bases. Germline loops: CDR1 MGHRA, CDR2 YSYEKL. CDR3 nucleotides: TGCGCCAGCAGCCAAGTGCAGCGGGCGGGGTTCGGGAATTCACCCCTCCACTTT. This gives the protein CASSQVQRAGFGNSPLHF.

This clone has only a few counts. The chain couples TRBV11-1 to TRBJ2-2; D uncertain. Deletions cut 2 bases from V and 5 bases from J, with 15 bases between. From germline, CDR1 is SGHAT and CDR2 FQDESV (reference sequence). The CDR3 contains 16 residues. The CDR3 protein is CASSLNSFASTGELFF. The CDR3 coding sequence is TGTGCCAGCAGCTTAAACTCGTTCGCCTCAACCGGGGAGCTGTTTTTT.

This chain connects TRBV29-1 to TRBJ2-5; 9 bases align to TRBD2. The CDR3 is 16 residues long. Per the germline V gene, CDR1 is SQVTM and CDR2 is ANQGSEA. With V trimmed by 6 bases and J by 7 bases, 18 bases remained unmatched. The CDR3 protein is CSVTPGGAGGRLTQYF. In DNA form, the CDR3 reads TGCAGCGTAACGCCCGGGGGAGCGGGGGGCCGGTTGACCCAGTACTTC.

This clone showed up just a few times. This chain links TRBV6-1 with TRBJ1-2, with 8 bases identical to TRBD1. The germline V gene encodes CDR1 MNHNS and CDR2 SASEGT. CDR3 length equals 15 residues. With V trimmed by 5 bases and J by 0 bases, 5 bases remained unmatched. CDR3 protein: CASSPATGANYGYTF. Here the CDR3 DNA reads TGTGCCAGCAGTCCCGCGACAGGGGCTAACTATGGCTACACCTTC.

This clone was observed a handful of times. This chain connects TRBV15 to TRBJ2-5; D perhaps matches TRBD1 (6 bases). This CDR3 is 16 amino acids long. Between the trimmed V and J ends, which lost 8 bases and 5 bases, there was a span of 24 bases. Per germline, CDR1 LNHNV and CDR2 YYDKDF (reference sequence). The CDR3 spells CATRTPFGQFRETQYF. The CDR3 DNA sequence: TGTGCCACCCGCACTCCCTTCGGACAGTTTCGGGAGACCCAGTACTTC.

The chain uses TRBV27 and TRBJ2-2, with 8 bases aligning to TRBD2. Germline-derived CDR1 and CDR2 are MNHEY and SMNVEV (reference sequence). V was clipped by 5 bases and J by 3 bases; unmatched bases: 2. This CDR3 is built from 14 residues. The CDR3 region has the DNA TGTGCCAGCAGTACGGGACTAGACACCGGGGAGCTGTTTTTT. Amino acids: CASSTGLDTGELFF.

A few counts support this clone. This chain connects TRBV18 to TRBJ1-4; TRBD1 matches at 12 bases. The V and J ends lost 0 bases and 5 bases, in that order; junction bases with no gene match: 7. The CDR3 contains 18 residues. Germline CDR1 and CDR2: KGHSH and LQKENI. The CDR3 nucleotides are TGTGCCAGCTCACCACCCTCGGGACAGGGGGCGCCAAATGAAAAACTGTTTTTT. Its protein is CASSPPSGQGAPNEKLFF.

This clone was detected a few times. The V call is TRBV19, the J call TRBJ2-3, with 11 bases matching TRBD1. This CDR3 comprises 14 residues. The ends lost 5 bases at V and 5 bases at J; junction bases unmatched: 3. Per the germline V gene, CDR1 is LNHDA and CDR2 is SQIVND (reference sequence). The CDR3 protein is CASSGGQGVDTQYF. The CDR3 nucleotides read TGTGCCAGTAGTGGGGGACAGGGGGTAGATACGCAGTATTTT.